This T cell receptor beta chain is from a study of T-cell reconstitution after alpha-beta-depleted transplantation in children. In its sample, this clonotype was seen many times. Unique molecular identifiers were incorporated when the TCRbeta library was constructed. TCRdb re-analysed the PCR reads in MiXCR, keeping a single row per CDR3 protein. The data show about 200,000 distinct CDR3 sequences, with 6.3% seen just once and about 5% held by the top ten. This CDR3 contains 18 residues. CDR1 and CDR2 from the germline V gene are DFQATT and SNEGSKA (reference sequence). The V and J ends lost 3 bases and 4 bases, in that order; junction bases with no gene match: 16.

This receptor was obtained from a girl less than two years old with combined immunodeficiency, due to receive a stem cell transplant. This specimen consisted of PBMCs, obtained before TCRalphabeta/CD19-depleted stem cell transplant. V is TRBV20-1 and J is TRBJ2-7; 12 bases are a match to TRBD2. CDR3 DNA sequence: TGCAGTGCTAGCACCCCCGAACTAGCGGGGGGTTTGGGGTACGAGCAGTACTTC. Translation: CSASTPELAGGLGYEQYF.